The sequence of this TCR beta chain was determined in a study of shared clonotypes between healthy human individuals. TCRdb's copy holds only in-frame clones and misses some; the assay was immunoSEQ multiplex PCR. Of 2 million to 2.5 million clones listed, more than 80% were seen once; the top ten hold about 0.41%. V was trimmed by 2 bases and J by 2 bases, leaving 15 bases between them. The CDR3 consists of 16 residues. CDR1 is MDHEN and CDR2 is SYDVKM in the germline V gene. V is TRBV28 and J is TRBJ2-5, with D possibly TRBD1 on 8 matching bases. The sequence was collected from a man between 18 and 35 years old in good health. Some clones in this sample may be carry-over from other donors' samples. Sequenced input: naive CD4+ T cells from PBMCs. Sample subset: CD45RA+ positively selected. CDR3 coding DNA: TGTGCCAGCAGTTTACCCAACAGGGGGGGACAAGAGACCCAGTACTTC. It is translated as CASSLPNRGGQETQYF.